The 12 T cell receptor beta chains presented below share a single source sample, sequenced in a study of blood T cell repertoires in COVID-19. The protocol was immunoSEQ multiplex PCR, while the TCRdb copy is restricted to in-frame clones and leaves out a portion. The sample records 95,000 to 150,000 clones, 65% to 90% being singletons. The sequencing sample was made of peripheral blood. The receptor set was obtained from a human donor in a cohort sampled during active COVID-19.

The chain links TRBV19 to TRBJ2-1, with a weak D call TRBD1 (5 bases). Looked up from germline, CDR1 is LNHDA and CDR2 is SQIVND (reference sequence). This CDR3 is 14 amino acids long. V shed 2 bases and J shed 5 bases, with 10 bases lying between them. CDR3 sequence: CASSIWTIDNEQFF. CDR3 in DNA: TGTGCCAGTAGTATATGGACAATTGACAATGAGCAGTTCTTC.

This clone was seen a single time. The CDR3 region has the DNA TGCGCCAGCAGCCAAGCCGGGGCCTTGGACAGAACGACTGAAGCTTTCTTT. Residues: CASSQAGALDRTTEAFF. The rearrangement joins TRBV4-1 to TRBJ1-1, with D possibly being TRBD1 (6 bases). V lost 1 base to trimming and J lost 5 bases, with 20 bases between them. The CDR3 is 17 amino acids. The germline CDR1 and CDR2 sequences are MGHRA and YSYEKL.

This clone was picked up a small number of times. The gene calls are TRBV19 and TRBJ1-5; the D gene is possibly TRBD1 (5 bases). The germline V gene has CDR1 LNHDA and CDR2 SQIVND (reference sequence). The CDR3 has 13 amino acids. The ends were cut back, 4 bases at V and 6 bases at J, with 10 bases in the middle. As DNA, the CDR3 is TGTGCCAGTAGTACACAGGTGTTTCAGCCCCAGCATTTT. It codes for CASSTQVFQPQHF.

This rearrangement joins TRBV6-2 or TRBV6-3 to TRBJ2-3; 11 positions match TRBD2. CDR1 is MNHEY, CDR2 SVGEGT, per germline. The V gene end was trimmed by 0 bases and the J gene end by 4 bases; junction bases not matched to a gene: 3. This CDR3 is built from 16 residues. CDR3 amino acids: CASSYSSGGASDTQYF. DNA of the CDR3: TGTGCCAGCAGTTACTCTAGCGGGGGGGCCTCAGATACGCAGTATTTT.

In its sample, this clone was seen a few times. The chain couples TRBV7-7 to TRBJ2-6, with unresolved D. The V end lost 2 bases, the J end lost 0 bases, and 5 bases lay between the germline ends. The germline gives CDR1 SSHAT, CDR2 FNYEAQ (reference sequence). The CDR3 runs 15 residues. CDR3 in amino acids: CASSLTNSGANVLTF. CDR3 nucleotide sequence: TGTGCCAGCAGCTTAACTAACTCTGGGGCCAACGTCCTGACTTTC. Full variable domain (outside the CDR3, taken from reference TRBV7-7 and TRBJ2-6): GAGVSQSPRYKVTKRGQDVTLRCDPISSHATLYWYQQALGQGPEFLTYFNYEAQPDKSGLPSDRFSAERPEGSISTLTIQRTEQRDSAMYRCASSLTNSGANVLTFGAGSRLTVL.

This chain connects TRBV29-1 to TRBJ2-7, with TRBD2 matching 7 bases. Trimming took 0 bases from V and 11 from J; bases not matched to a gene: 10. Germline CDR1 reads SQVTM; CDR2 reads ANQGSEA. The CDR3 contains 13 residues. The CDR3, as DNA: TGCAGCGTTGAAGATTGGGAGACGGGGGGAGAGTACTTC. This translates into CSVEDWETGGEYF.

The chain's CDR3 is CASSVATGGPRVSLGTQYF. In DNA, the CDR3 is TGTGCCAGCAGCGTTGCGACAGGGGGCCCACGTGTCTCTTTAGGGACCCAGTACTTC. The chain couples TRBV9 to TRBJ2-5; 10 nucleotides align to TRBD1. Germline lookup yields CDR1 SGDLS and CDR2 YYNGEE. CDR3 length: 19 residues. Trimming took 2 bases from V and 7 from J; bases not matched to a gene: 20.

The genes are TRBV9 and TRBJ1-2; the D gene is possibly TRBD1 (6 bases). V dropped 4 bases and J dropped 7 bases, with 17 bases sitting between them. The CDR3 is 14 amino acids. Germline assignment: CDR1 SGDLS and CDR2 YYNGEE. The CDR3 region is CASSSGGASSGYTF. Written as DNA, the CDR3 is TGTGCCAGCAGCTCTGGGGGGGCCTCAAGTGGCTACACCTTC.

The chain is built from TRBV4-3 and TRBJ1-1, with TRBD1 matching 9 bases. Trimming removed 0 bases from V and 3 bases from J; junction bases left unmatched: 11. CDR3 length equals 18 residues. The V gene's germline CDR1 is LGHNA and CDR2 YSLEER. The CDR3 sequence is CASSQEGVTGGSDTEAFF. The CDR3 coding sequence is TGCGCCAGCAGCCAAGAAGGGGTGACAGGGGGGTCCGACACTGAAGCTTTCTTT.

The table lists this clone with a count of one. V and J are TRBV6-2 or TRBV6-3 and TRBJ2-1; 11 bases are shared with TRBD2. The germline V gene encodes CDR1 MNHEY and CDR2 SVGEGT. There are 15 residues in the CDR3. The V segment lost 6 bases and the J segment 2 bases; nucleotides outside the gene matches: 3. In DNA form, the CDR3 reads TGTGCCAGCAGCATTAGCGGGGGGGCCTACAATGAGCAGTTCTTC. This translates into CASSISGGAYNEQFF.

CDR3 nucleotide sequence: TGTGCCAGTACCCGGGGACAGGGTGGACAGAACACTGAAGCTTTCTTT. The encoded protein is CASTRGQGGQNTEAFF. The chain joins TRBV19 to TRBJ1-1; 9 nucleotides line up with TRBD1. V trimming: 7 bases; J trimming: 1 base; junction bases outside the gene matches: 10. Per germline, CDR1 LNHDA and CDR2 SQIVND (reference sequence). The CDR3 has 16 residues.

The chain is built from TRBV25-1 and TRBJ1-1; no clear D gene. Germline CDR1 and CDR2: MGHDK and SYGVNS. Trimming removed 3 bases at V and 5 bases at J, with 10 bases between. The CDR3 has 13 amino acids. The CDR3 coding sequence is TGTGCCAGCAGTGACAACAGCCGAACTGAAGCTTTCTTT. Residues: CASSDNSRTEAFF.